The subject of this entry is one T cell receptor beta chain. Its antigen is not known. The entry originates in a study of graft-versus-host responses after intestinal transplantation. Germline V gene sequence: CDR1 LNHNV, CDR2 YYDKDF (reference sequence). The CDR3 loop spans 14 amino acids. Losses at the gene ends were 11 bases for V and 7 bases for J; bases not matched to a gene: 16. TCRdb's copy holds only in-frame clones and misses some; the assay was immunoSEQ multiplex PCR. Of tens of thousands of clones in the sample, around 89% were seen once. Points from the study as a whole: Early after transplant, HvG declines were associated with peak levels of circulating GvH clones.

This receptor was identified in a human donor who was the organ donor for an intestinal transplant. V gene TRBV15 combines with J gene TRBJ2-7; 8 bases map to TRBD1. The source material was unstimulated CD4+ T cells sorted from spleen or lymph node cells, sampled before transplant. The chain's CDR3 is CAPCVPGGLGEQYF. As DNA, the CDR3 is TGTGCCCCCTGTGTCCCAGGGGGCTTGGGGGAGCAGTACTTC.